Given below is one T cell receptor beta chain in context. Its recognized antigen is unknown. No much larger clone is present one base from it, and per-base qualities are unavailable. The entry originates in a study of blood T cell repertoires in COVID-19 (dated by TCRdb to about 2020). Regarding the study in general: Samples covering the acute and convalescent phases of COVID-19 were provided by collaborators in the United States, Italy and Spain. The material from the prospective study consisted of cDNA or gDNA derived from T cells, B-cell-depleted T cells, or PBMCs. The dataset comprised deeply sampled blood TCRbeta repertoires from subjects exposed to, actively infected with, or recovered from COVID-19. A freely available public database, intended as a resource for researchers studying the immune response to SARS-CoV-2, is where the repertoires were released. The samples were drawn from two sources: the first 160 participants of the ongoing ImmuneRACE study, and 950 to 1,500 subjects contributed by 6 global collaborators. The sample metadata nearly always contained a de-identified subject ID, COVID-19 status, age in years and sex. Where HLA class I and class II types were available, the types were taken from metadata supplied by the sample provider, not from assay-based typing. Overall study outcomes, separate from this receptor: The quantity of clinical and demographic metadata differed by source and by participant and was supplied without curation.

Whole blood was collected in K2EDTA tubes by collaborating institutions according to the institutions' own protocols. For TCRbeta analysis, collaborators shipped samples in one of three forms: frozen whole blood, isolated PBMCs, or DNA extracted from either of those sample types. TCRbeta CDR3 regions were amplified from genomic DNA using the immunoSEQ Assay, a bias-controlled multiplex PCR. In the original analysis: The number of nucleated cells in each sample was estimated by amplification of reference gene primers within the assay. To quantify the absolute abundance of each unique TCRbeta CDR3 rearrangement, sequence reads were collapsed and filtered. For each sample, productive Simpson clonality was calculated as the square root of Simpson's diversity index over productive rearrangements. TCRdb obtained this table from immuneACCESS and retained in-frame rearrangements with V and J assigned. These tables miss some clones; where compared with another copy, unresolved V genes account for less than half of the shortfall, and the remainder is unexplained. V and J calls and clone size come straight from that table; D and trimming were deduced from the DNA. Recorded for this sample are 35,000 to 50,000 clones; about 70% of them occurred a single time. The ten largest account for approximately 7.7% of the sample.

Sequencing was carried out using peripheral blood. This TCR derives from a man in his 70s with active or convalescent COVID-19.

The CDR3 protein: CASSHGQGGYGYTF. The DNA sequence reads TGTGCCAGCAGCCACGGACAGGGGGGTTATGGCTACACCTTC. Here the chain combines TRBV7-2 and TRBJ1-2, with 10 bases matching TRBD1. From V the trimming removes 5 bases and from J it removes 5 bases, while the gene matches leave 5 bases of the junction unaccounted for. The CDR3 spans 14 residues, from the cysteine through the phenylalanine. Only the CDR3 DNA stays, 42 bases, in frame from base 1. Sequences SGHTA (CDR1) and FQGNSA (CDR2) are obtained from the germline V gene.